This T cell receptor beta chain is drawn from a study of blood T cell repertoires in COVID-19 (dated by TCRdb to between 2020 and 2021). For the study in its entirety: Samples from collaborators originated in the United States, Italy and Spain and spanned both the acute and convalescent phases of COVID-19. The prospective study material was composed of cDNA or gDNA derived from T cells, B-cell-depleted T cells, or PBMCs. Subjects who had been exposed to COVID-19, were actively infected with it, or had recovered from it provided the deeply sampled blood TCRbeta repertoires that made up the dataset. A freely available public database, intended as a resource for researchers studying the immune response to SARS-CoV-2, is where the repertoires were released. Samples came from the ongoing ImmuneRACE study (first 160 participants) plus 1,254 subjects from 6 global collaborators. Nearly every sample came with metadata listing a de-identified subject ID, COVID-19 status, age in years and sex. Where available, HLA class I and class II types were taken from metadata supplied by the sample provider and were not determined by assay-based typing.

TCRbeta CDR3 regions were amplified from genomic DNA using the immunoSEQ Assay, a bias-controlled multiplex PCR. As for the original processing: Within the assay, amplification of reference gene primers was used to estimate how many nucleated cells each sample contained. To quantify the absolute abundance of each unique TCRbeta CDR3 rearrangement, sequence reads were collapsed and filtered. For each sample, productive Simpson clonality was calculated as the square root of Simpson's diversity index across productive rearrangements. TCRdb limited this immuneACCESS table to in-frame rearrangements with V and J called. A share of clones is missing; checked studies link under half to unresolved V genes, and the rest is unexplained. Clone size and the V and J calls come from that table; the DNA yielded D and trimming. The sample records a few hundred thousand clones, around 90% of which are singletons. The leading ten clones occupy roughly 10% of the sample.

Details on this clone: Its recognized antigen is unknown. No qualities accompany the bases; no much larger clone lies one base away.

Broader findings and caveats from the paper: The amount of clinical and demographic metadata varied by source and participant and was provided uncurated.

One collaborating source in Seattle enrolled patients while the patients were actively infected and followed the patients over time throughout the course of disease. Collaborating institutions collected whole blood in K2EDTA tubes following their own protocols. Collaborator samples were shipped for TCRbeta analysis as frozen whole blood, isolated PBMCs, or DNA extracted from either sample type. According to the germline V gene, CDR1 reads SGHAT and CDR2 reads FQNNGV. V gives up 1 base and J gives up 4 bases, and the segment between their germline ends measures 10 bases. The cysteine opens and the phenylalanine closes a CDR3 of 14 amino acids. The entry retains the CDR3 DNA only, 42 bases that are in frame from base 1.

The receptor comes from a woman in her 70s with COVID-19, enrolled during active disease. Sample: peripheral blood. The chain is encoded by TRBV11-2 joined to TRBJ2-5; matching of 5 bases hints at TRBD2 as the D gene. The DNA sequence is TGTGCCAGCAGCTTAGTGCGGGTTGCAGAGACCCAGTACTTC. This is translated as CASSLVRVAETQYF.